These T cell receptor beta chains were read from a single sample in a study of blood T cell repertoires in COVID-19. Profiled with immunoSEQ multiplex PCR; TCRdb holds only in-frame clones, not every one. The repertoire holds over 300,000 clones, with nearly 90% as singletons. Sequences were obtained from PBMCs or T cells enriched from blood (not recorded which). The receptors were sampled from a woman between 25 and 40 years old who had recovered from COVID-19. Each CDR3 is given with its conserved first and last residue. D genes are given only for firm matches. Clone size, where shown, is once, few, many, or a class for clones that have expanded.

TRBJ1-2	NA	14	TRBD1	TRBV9	CASSAATGAYGYTF	TGTGCCAGCAGCGCTGCGACAGGGGCCTATGGCTACACCTTC
TRBJ1-3	NA	16	NA	TRBV5-4	CASSSNRQTSGNTIYF	TGTGCCAGCAGCTCCAATCGACAGACCTCTGGAAACACCATATATTTT
TRBJ1-1	NA	15	NA	TRBV9	CASSADTGINTEAFF	TGTGCCAGCAGCGCCGATACAGGGATTAACACTGAAGCTTTCTTT
TRBJ1-1	NA	15	NA	TRBV3-1/TRBV3-2	CASSKLVQGNTEAFF	TGTGCCAGCAGCAAACTCGTGCAGGGGAACACTGAAGCTTTCTTT
TRBJ2-1	once	13	NA	TRBV6-4	CASSDSRGNEQFF	TGTGCCAGCAGTGACTCTCGGGGGAATGAGCAGTTCTTC
TRBJ2-5	NA	15	NA	TRBV19	CASSTVPGLGETQYF	TGTGCCAGTAGTACAGTTCCGGGATTAGGGGAGACCCAGTACTTC
TRBJ2-7	NA	15	TRBD2	TRBV11-2	CASSLSGGNIYEQYF	TGTGCCAGCAGCTTATCGGGGGGGAACATCTACGAGCAGTACTTC
TRBJ2-3	NA	17	TRBD2	TRBV30	CAWSVQWRGGSTDTQYF	TGTGCCTGGAGTGTACAATGGCGGGGGGGAAGCACAGATACGCAGTATTTT
TRBJ1-2	few	16	NA	TRBV10-3	CAISDRLQLANYGYTF	TGTGCCATCAGTGACAGACTTCAGTTAGCTAACTATGGCTACACCTTC
TRBJ1-1	once	13	NA	TRBV7-8	CASSRERSAEAFF	TGTGCCAGCAGCCGGGAGCGGTCGGCTGAAGCTTTCTTT
TRBJ2-1	NA	15	TRBD1	TRBV9	CASSVQGAIYNEQFF	TGTGCCAGCAGCGTACAGGGGGCTATCTACAATGAGCAGTTCTTC
TRBJ1-1	NA	13	NA	TRBV28	CASGPSANTEAFF	TGTGCCAGCGGGCCATCGGCGAACACTGAAGCTTTCTTT
TRBJ2-7	NA	13	TRBD1	TRBV6-1	CASSDDRGYEQYF	TGTGCCAGCAGTGACGACAGGGGGTACGAGCAGTACTTC
TRBJ2-1	few	16	TRBD2	TRBV7-2	CASSLLTSGGHNEQFF	TGTGCCAGCAGCTTGTTAACTAGCGGGGGGCACAATGAGCAGTTCTTC
TRBJ2-2	NA	16	TRBD1	TRBV5-4	CASSFWPGGNTGELFF	TGTGCCAGCAGCTTTTGGCCAGGGGGGAACACCGGGGAGCTGTTTTTT
TRBJ2-5	NA	14	NA	TRBV3-1/TRBV3-2	CASSPRAAEETQYF	TGTGCCAGCAGCCCTCGAGCGGCGGAGGAGACCCAGTACTTC
TRBJ1-1	NA	15	NA	TRBV6-5	CASSSQQTGYTEAFF	TGTGCCAGCAGTTCGCAACAAACAGGGTACACTGAAGCTTTCTTT
TRBJ1-1	NA	15	NA	TRBV4-3	CASSHKGHSNTEAFF	TGCGCCAGCAGCCACAAGGGACACTCGAACACTGAAGCTTTCTTT
TRBJ1-2	NA	15	TRBD1	TRBV7-9	CASSFGSTGKDGYTF	TGTGCCAGCAGCTTTGGGTCGACAGGGAAGGATGGCTACACCTTC
TRBJ1-6	NA	20	NA	TRBV19	CASSLRSWAQGSIDNSPLHF	TGTGCCAGTAGTCTTCGGAGTTGGGCCCAGGGTAGCATTGATAATTCACCCCTCCACTTT
TRBJ2-7	NA	15	TRBD1	TRBV27	CASSFGQGASYEQYF	TGTGCCAGCAGTTTTGGGCAGGGGGCCTCCTACGAGCAGTACTTC
TRBJ2-5	NA	13	NA	TRBV4-3	CASSQGLGETQYF	TGCGCCAGCAGCCAAGGACTTGGAGAGACCCAGTACTTC
TRBJ2-7	once	16	TRBD2	TRBV9	CASSVGLTSELYEQYF	TGTGCCAGCAGCGTAGGTCTCACTAGCGAACTCTACGAGCAGTACTTC
TRBJ1-2	NA	16	NA	TRBV3-1/TRBV3-2	CASSSGKRSRGYGYTF	TGTGCCAGCAGCTCCGGGAAGAGGTCCCGCGGCTATGGCTACACCTTC
TRBJ2-1	NA	15	NA	TRBV30	CAWSGTKSSYNEQFF	TGTGCCTGGAGTGGGACTAAGAGCTCCTACAATGAGCAGTTCTTC
TRBJ1-5	NA	16	TRBD1	TRBV19	CASSRRQGAVRQPQHF	TGTGCCAGTAGTCGCCGACAGGGGGCAGTTCGACAGCCCCAGCATTTT
TRBJ1-1	NA	12	NA	TRBV18	CASSPRSSEAFF	TGTGCCAGCTCACCCCGGAGTTCTGAAGCTTTCTTT
TRBJ1-2	NA	13	NA	TRBV5-1	CASSLTENYGYTF	TGCGCCAGCAGCTTGACAGAGAACTATGGCTACACCTTC
TRBJ2-5	NA	12	NA	TRBV19	CASRGPGGAQYF	TGTGCCAGTCGGGGACCGGGCGGGGCCCAGTACTTC
TRBJ1-2	NA	14	TRBD1	TRBV6-5	CASSPRTGVYGYTF	TGTGCCAGCAGTCCTCGGACAGGGGTTTATGGCTACACCTTC
TRBJ1-2	NA	14	NA	TRBV5-4	CASSFKGGAGGYTF	TGTGCCAGCAGCTTCAAGGGGGGGGCAGGTGGCTACACCTTC
TRBJ2-6	NA	15	TRBD1	TRBV5-6	CASSLGQGTVNVLTF	TGTGCCAGCAGCTTGGGACAGGGGACTGTCAACGTCCTGACTTTC
TRBJ2-1	NA	17	TRBD1	TRBV7-9	CASSLARDRSSYNEQFF	TGTGCCAGCAGCTTGGCCCGGGACAGGAGCTCCTACAATGAGCAGTTCTTC
TRBJ1-4	few	14	TRBD1	TRBV3-1/TRBV3-2	CASRETGVGEKLFF	TGTGCCAGCAGGGAAACAGGGGTAGGAGAAAAACTGTTTTTT
TRBJ2-6	NA	15	NA	TRBV6-5	CASRRRGAGANVLTF	TGTGCCAGCAGGCGCAGGGGGGCTGGGGCCAACGTCCTGACTTTC
TRBJ1-1	few	13	NA	TRBV30	CAWSMRAHEQAFF	TGTGCCTGGAGTATGCGGGCCCATGAGCAAGCTTTCTTT
TRBJ1-1	NA	17	NA	TRBV5-1	CASSLEGATAPGTEAFF	TGCGCCAGCAGCTTGGAAGGGGCGACAGCCCCGGGCACTGAAGCTTTCTTT
TRBJ2-3	NA	13	NA	TRBV25-1	CASSEYYTDTQYF	TGTGCCAGCAGTGAATATTACACAGATACGCAGTATTTT
TRBJ1-6	NA	14	NA	TRBV2	CASRVDSTNSPLHF	TGTGCCAGCAGAGTGGACAGCACTAATTCACCCCTCCACTTT
TRBJ2-5	NA	16	TRBD1	TRBV28	CASRAAGRGRQETQYF	TGTGCCAGCAGGGCCGCAGGCAGGGGGCGGCAAGAGACCCAGTACTTC
TRBJ1-5	few	15	NA	TRBV5-6	CASSLRLPGNQPQHF	TGTGCCAGCAGCTTGAGACTCCCCGGTAATCAGCCCCAGCATTTT
TRBJ1-3	few	15	NA	TRBV6-5	CASSYWTDSGNTIYF	TGTGCCAGCAGTTACTGGACAGACTCTGGAAACACCATATATTTT
TRBJ1-5	few	12	NA	TRBV2	CASSLLDQPQHF	TGTGCCAGCAGTCTCCTCGATCAGCCCCAGCATTTT
TRBJ2-5	NA	16	TRBD2	TRBV7-2	CASGRFLAGAGETQYF	TGTGCCAGCGGCCGGTTCCTAGCGGGGGCCGGGGAGACCCAGTACTTC
TRBJ2-2	NA	16	TRBD1	TRBV27	CASSSGQGLFTGELFF	TGTGCCAGCAGTTCTGGACAGGGGCTGTTCACCGGGGAGCTGTTTTTT
TRBJ1-4	NA	15	TRBD1	TRBV5-1	CASSLGTGANEKLFF	TGCGCCAGCAGCTTGGGGACAGGAGCTAATGAAAAACTGTTTTTT
TRBJ1-2	NA	13	NA	TRBV5-1	CASSLDRVYGYTF	TGCGCCAGCAGCTTGGACAGGGTCTATGGCTACACCTTC
TRBJ2-1	NA	15	NA	TRBV27	CASSSGERLDNEQFF	TGTGCCAGCAGTTCTGGAGAGCGTCTGGACAATGAGCAGTTCTTC
TRBJ1-1	NA	14	NA	TRBV3-1/TRBV3-2	CASSHRGYRTEAFF	TGTGCCAGCAGCCACCGGGGGTATCGAACTGAAGCTTTCTTT
TRBJ1-1	NA	15	NA	TRBV18	CASSPPGLMNTEAFF	TGTGCCAGCTCACCACCCGGACTCATGAACACTGAAGCTTTCTTT
TRBJ2-3	NA	15	NA	TRBV14	CASSQRGRGTDTQYF	TGTGCCAGCAGCCAAAGGGGAAGAGGCACAGATACGCAGTATTTT